This T cell receptor beta chain was sequenced in a study of human T cells and chemical hapten exposure. Study-wide context: Patch tests of 0.01% DPC on the upper back were read at 6 days. Small volume differences among pooled libraries mainly caused per-sample TCR yield variation.

This clonotype showed up many times. The sample's time point: patch test 2, 6 weeks after DPC sensitization. The treatment here: therapeutic diphenylcyclopropenone sensitization with weekly scalp DPC. Donation of samples came from alopecia patients who were 18 to 70 years old and suitable for DPC. The CDR3 totals 18 residues. Germline V gene sequence: CDR1 SGHAT, CDR2 FQNNGV. Trimming shortened V by 4 bases and J by 6 bases, and 22 bases separated the two germline ends. Within the library, unique molecular identifiers were attached to each individual cDNA molecule. TCRdb processed the RACE reads anew with MiXCR; each CDR3 protein has one entry. The sample comprises approximately 120,000 distinct CDR3 sequences, about a tenth of which are singletons, and 3% to 4% rests with the top ten.

The chain uses TRBV11-2 and TRBJ1-6; weak D call: TRBD1 (5 bases). The receptor comes from a woman in her thirties or forties with alopecia areata. Some clones in this sample may be carry-over from other donors' samples. Sequencing used whole blood, obtained in connection with sensitization to the hapten diphenylcyclopropenone (DPC). The CDR3 coding sequence is TGTGCCAGCAGCTCCTGGGGTCTGGACAAGAGTTCTAATTCACCCCTCCACTTT. Protein: CASSSWGLDKSSNSPLHF. The full variable domain, with the rest looked up from reference TRBV11-2 and TRBJ1-6, is EAGVAQSPRYKIIEKRQSVAFWCNPISGHATLYWYQQILGQGPKLLIQFQNNGVVDDSQLPKDRFSAERLKGVDSTLKIQPAKLEDSAVYLCASSSWGLDKSSNSPLHFGNGTRLTVT.